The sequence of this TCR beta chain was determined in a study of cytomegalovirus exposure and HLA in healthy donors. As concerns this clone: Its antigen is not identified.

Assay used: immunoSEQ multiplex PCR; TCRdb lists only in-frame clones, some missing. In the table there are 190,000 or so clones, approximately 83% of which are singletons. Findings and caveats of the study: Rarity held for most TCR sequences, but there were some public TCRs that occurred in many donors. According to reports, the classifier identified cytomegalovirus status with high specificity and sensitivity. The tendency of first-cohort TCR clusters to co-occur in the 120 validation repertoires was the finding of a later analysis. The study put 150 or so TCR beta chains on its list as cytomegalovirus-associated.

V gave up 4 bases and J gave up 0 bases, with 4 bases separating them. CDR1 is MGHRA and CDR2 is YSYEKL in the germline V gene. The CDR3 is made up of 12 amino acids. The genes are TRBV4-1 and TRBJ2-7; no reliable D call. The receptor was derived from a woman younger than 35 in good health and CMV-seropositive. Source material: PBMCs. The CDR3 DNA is TGCGCCAGCAGCCGCGACTCCTACGAGCAGTACTTC. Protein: CASSRDSYEQYF.